This TCR beta chain is from a study of blood T cell repertoires in COVID-19. Deletions cut 1 base from V and 2 bases from J, with 19 bases between. The V gene's germline CDR1 is SGHTA and CDR2 FQGNSA. The CDR3 length is 18 residues. TCRdb keeps only in-frame clones here, not all; method: immunoSEQ multiplex PCR. The sample comprises approximately 310,000 clones, around 87% of which are singletons, and about 7.8% rests with the top ten. The sequenced sample was peripheral blood. The clonotype was recovered from a woman aged 50 to 65 who had recovered from COVID-19. The rearrangement joins TRBV7-2 to TRBJ2-3; D is perhaps TRBD2 (7 bases). The DNA of the CDR3 is TGTGCCAGCAGCTTAGTCCCTCCTGCGGGGGCATTCACAGATACGCAGTATTTT. This gives the protein CASSLVPPAGAFTDTQYF.